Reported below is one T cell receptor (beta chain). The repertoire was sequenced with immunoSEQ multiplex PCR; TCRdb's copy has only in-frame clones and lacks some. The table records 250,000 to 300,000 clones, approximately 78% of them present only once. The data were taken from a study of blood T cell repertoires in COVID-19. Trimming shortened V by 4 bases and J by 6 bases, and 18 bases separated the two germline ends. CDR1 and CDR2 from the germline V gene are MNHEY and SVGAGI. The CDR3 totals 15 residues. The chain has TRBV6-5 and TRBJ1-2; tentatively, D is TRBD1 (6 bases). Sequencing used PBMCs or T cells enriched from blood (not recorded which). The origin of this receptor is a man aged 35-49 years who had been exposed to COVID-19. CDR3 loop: CASSSNRARRDGYTF. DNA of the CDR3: TGTGCCAGCAGTTCGAACAGGGCGCGTAGGGATGGCTACACCTTC.